Below, 9 T cell receptor beta chains from the same sample are listed, as sequenced in a study of early T cells in non-severe SARS-CoV-2 infection. TCRdb fed the 5' RACE reads into MiXCR, producing one record per CDR3 protein. The sample carries around 30,000 distinct CDR3 sequences, roughly 6% recorded once. The sample taken for sequencing was whole blood. The receptor set was obtained from an adult who was a healthcare worker with PCR-confirmed SARS-CoV-2 infection or an uninfected control (not recorded which).

This clonotype was counted ten times or more. The rearrangement links TRBV12-3 or TRBV12-4 to TRBJ1-3; 9 nucleotides match TRBD1. This CDR3 contains 17 residues. The junction had 8 bases not matched to a gene; V was cut back by 5 bases and J by 0 bases. The CDR3 DNA reads TGTGCCAGCAGTGCCGGGACAGGGCTGAGCTCTGGAAACACCATATATTTT. Protein sequence: CASSAGTGLSSGNTIYF.

This clonotype was seen ten or more times. The chain couples TRBV7-2 to TRBJ2-1, with 7 bases lining up with TRBD1. The trim removed 5 bases at V and 3 bases at J, leaving 13 bases unmatched. CDR1 and CDR2 (germline): SGHTA, FQGNSA. This CDR3 has 17 amino acids. The CDR3 spells CASSAKSGTVLYNEQFF. CDR3 DNA sequence: TGTGCCAGCAGCGCCAAGTCCGGGACAGTCCTCTACAATGAGCAGTTCTTC. Full variable domain (missing parts from reference TRBV7-2 and TRBJ2-1): GAGVSQSPSNKVTEKGKDVELRCDPISGHTALYWYRQSLGQGLEFLIYFQGNSAPDKSGLPSDRFSAERTGGSVSTLTIQRTQQEDSAVYLCASSAKSGTVLYNEQFFGPGTRLTVL.

This clonotype has a handful of counts. The V gene is TRBV20-1, the J gene TRBJ2-7; 15 bases align to TRBD2. The CDR3 spans 16 residues. V was pared by 5 bases and J by 0 bases, with 5 bases of the junction left unmatched. Germline loops: CDR1 DFQATT, CDR2 SNEGSKA (reference sequence). This CDR3 is CSAPGTSGGNSYEQYF. The CDR3 bases are TGCAGTGCTCCCGGGACTAGCGGGGGGAACTCCTACGAGCAGTACTTC.

This clonotype was found many times. This chain uses TRBV19 with TRBJ2-7; the D call may be TRBD1 or TRBD2 (5 bases each). Trimming left V 4 bases short and J 3 bases short, with 13 bases between. CDR1 and CDR2 (germline): LNHDA, SQIVND (reference sequence). There are 14 residues in the CDR3. CDR3 loop: CASSSRDGSYEQYF. The CDR3 DNA reads as TGTGCCAGTAGTAGCCGGGACGGCAGCTACGAGCAGTACTTC.

This clonotype was observed at least ten times. The rearrangement uses TRBV12-3 or TRBV12-4 and TRBJ2-7; D unresolved. The V end lost 6 bases, the J end lost 2 bases, and 5 bases lay between the germline ends. CDR3 length: 11 amino acids. The CDR3, as DNA: TGTGCCAGCAGCTTAACCTACGAGCAGTACTTC. Its protein product is CASSLTYEQYF.

This clonotype was recorded many times. V gene TRBV6-5 combines with J gene TRBJ1-2; D gene unclear. From germline, CDR1 is MNHEY and CDR2 SVGAGI. Deletions cut 7 bases from V and 7 bases from J, with 10 bases between. The CDR3 spans 11 residues. This chain's CDR3 is CASMGMSGYTF. The CDR3 nucleotides read TGTGCCAGCATGGGGATGTCTGGCTACACCTTC.

The chain joins TRBV7-2 to TRBJ1-2, with D possibly being TRBD1 (6 bases). The germline gives CDR1 SGHTA, CDR2 FQGNSA. Trimming pared 4 bases from V and 2 bases from J, leaving 11 bases between. There are 14 residues in the CDR3. The CDR3 DNA reads as TGTGCCAGCAGCTCCTACGACAGGAACTATGGCTACACCTTC. This sequence encodes CASSSYDRNYGYTF.

This clonotype was seen repeatedly, ten times or more. V usage is TRBV7-8 and J usage is TRBJ2-1; tentative D call: TRBD1 (5 bases). V shed 5 bases and J shed 4 bases, with 15 bases lying between them. The germline gives CDR1 SGHVS, CDR2 FQNEAQ. CDR3 length: 15 residues. The CDR3 spells CASSNFQGRYNEQFF. CDR3 DNA: TGTGCCAGCAGCAATTTCCAGGGAAGATACAATGAGCAGTTCTTC.

This clonotype occurred many times. This chain connects TRBV4-3 to TRBJ2-2; D is unresolved. Germline V lookup: CDR1 LGHNA, CDR2 YSLEER. This CDR3 spans 16 amino acids. V lost 1 base and J lost 6, with 15 bases in between. DNA for the CDR3: TGCGCCAGCAGCCAAGCGCTGGAGACACCGGCCGGGGAGCTGTTTTTT. Protein: CASSQALETPAGELFF.